Below, 14 T cell receptor beta chains from the same sample are listed, as sequenced in a study of blood T cell repertoires in COVID-19. Measured with immunoSEQ multiplex PCR; TCRdb has only the in-frame clones, and not every one. This table holds about 49,000 clones, about 85% found once. The material sequenced was peripheral blood. The receptor set was obtained from a human donor in a cohort sampled during active COVID-19.

This chain links TRBV2 with TRBJ2-3, with no clear D. The CDR3 runs to 15 residues. Germline V gene lookup returns CDR1 SNHLY and CDR2 FYNNEI. V was pared by 6 bases and J by 0 bases, with 13 bases between. The CDR3 bases are TGTGCCAGCAGGAGGATGAGCTCAAGCACAGATACGCAGTATTTT. This translates into CASRRMSSSTDTQYF.

The rearrangement joins TRBV3-1 (or the pseudogene TRBV3-2) to TRBJ1-3, with TRBD1 matching over 10 bases. Trimming removed 3 bases from V and 6 bases from J; junction bases left unmatched: 2. Germline V lookup: CDR1 LGHDT, CDR2 YNNKEL (reference sequence). CDR3 size: 14 residues. The CDR3 sequence is CASSQGTGENTIYF. The CDR3 nucleotides read TGTGCCAGCAGCCAGGGGACAGGGGAAAACACCATATATTTT.

The V call is TRBV10-3, the J call TRBJ2-7; tentatively, D is TRBD2 (5 bases). The CDR3 length is 11 residues. Germline assignment: CDR1 ENHRY and CDR2 SYGVKD. Trimming stripped 8 bases from V and 0 bases from J, with 5 bases between. The CDR3 loop reads CAIGSSYEQYF. CDR3 coding DNA: TGTGCCATCGGGAGCTCCTACGAGCAGTACTTC.

This clone was seen just once. The V call is TRBV3-1 (or the pseudogene TRBV3-2), the J call TRBJ2-7; tentatively, D is TRBD2 (7 bases). This CDR3 comprises 15 residues. CDR1 is LGHDT, CDR2 YNNKEL, per germline (reference sequence). V lost 1 base, J lost 5 bases, and 15 bases lay in between. The CDR3 sequence is CASSQAGGGVNEQYF. In DNA, the CDR3 is TGTGCCAGCAGCCAAGCGGGGGGCGGTGTGAACGAGCAGTACTTC.

The CDR3: CASRGGPYQPQHF. The CDR3 bases are TGTGCCAGCCGCGGGGGGCCTTATCAGCCCCAGCATTTT. The J gene is TRBJ1-5, the V gene TRBV6-5, with D possibly being TRBD1 (6 bases). The CDR3 totals 13 residues. Germline CDR1 MNHEY, CDR2 SVGAGI. The V end lost 8 bases, the J end lost 5 bases, and 13 bases lay between the germline ends.

The chain has TRBV5-1 and TRBJ1-6; tentative D call: TRBD1 (6 bases). CDR3 size: 15 residues. Trimming cost V 4 bases and J 10 bases, with 18 bases left between them. The germline V gene has CDR1 SGHRS and CDR2 YFSETQ. As DNA, the CDR3 is TGCGCCAGCAGCCAAACTACAGGGATTGGGTCACCCCTCCACTTT. It translates to CASSQTTGIGSPLHF.

The chain couples TRBV28 to TRBJ1-2, with D perhaps TRBD1 (6 bases). The CDR3 sequence is 13 residues long. In germline, CDR1 is MDHEN, CDR2 SYDVKM. V dropped 5 bases and J dropped 6 bases, with 13 bases sitting between them. Here the CDR3 DNA reads TGTGCCAGCAGTACAGGGTACGGGGATGGCTACACCTTC. Translating it yields CASSTGYGDGYTF.

J is TRBJ2-5 and V is TRBV5-4; no clear D gene. The CDR3 covers 9 residues. Germline CDR1 SGHNT, CDR2 YYREEE (reference sequence). Written as DNA, the CDR3 is TGTGCGCCACAGGAGACCCAGTACTTC. Amino acid sequence: CAPQETQYF. Full variable domain (missing parts from reference TRBV5-4 and TRBJ2-5): ETGVTQSPTHLIKTRGQQVTLRCSSQSGHNTVSWYQQALGQGPQFIFQYYREEENGRGNFPPRFSGLQFPNYSSELNVNALELDDSALYLCAPQETQYFGPGTRLLVL.

This chain connects TRBV5-1 to TRBJ2-6, with 7 bases identical to TRBD1. The CDR3 loop spans 18 amino acids. V was clipped by 5 bases and J by 2 bases; unmatched bases: 13. The V gene's germline CDR1 is SGHRS and CDR2 YFSETQ. The CDR3 DNA is TGCGCCAGCAGGCTAGGGGGCGCGAGGAGGACTGGGGCCAACGTCCTGACTTTC. Amino acids: CASRLGGARRTGANVLTF.

In nucleotides, the CDR3 is TGCAGCGTTGCGCAGCGTTATGGCTACACCTTC. Translation gives CSVAQRYGYTF. This chain uses TRBV29-1 with TRBJ1-2; D uncertain. The CDR3 contains 11 residues. Trimming pared 4 bases from V and 5 bases from J, leaving 8 bases between. From germline, CDR1 is SQVTM and CDR2 ANQGSEA.

This chain links TRBV18 with TRBJ2-7; possibly TRBD1 for D (5 bases). This CDR3 comprises 14 residues. The V end was cut by 5 bases, the J end by 0 bases, with 11 bases between. The germline V gene has CDR1 KGHSH and CDR2 LQKENI. Here the CDR3 DNA reads TGTGCCAGCTCATCGCAGGGTAGCTCCTACGAGCAGTACTTC. Its protein is CASSSQGSSYEQYF.

This chain connects TRBV18 to TRBJ2-7; D might be TRBD2 (6 bases). The V end lost 5 bases, the J end lost 6 bases, and 20 bases lay between the germline ends. Per germline, CDR1 KGHSH and CDR2 LQKENI. This CDR3 has 15 amino acids. Here the CDR3 reads CASSSNDGGEVEQYF. The CDR3 DNA reads TGTGCCAGCTCATCCAACGACGGAGGGGAGGTCGAGCAGTACTTC.

The chain links TRBV6-1 to TRBJ1-2; a possible D gene is TRBD1 (6 bases). The V gene's germline CDR1 is MNHNS and CDR2 SASEGT. V shed 4 bases and J shed 2 bases, with 17 bases lying between them. The CDR3 runs 16 residues. In nucleotides, the CDR3 is TGTGCCAGCAGTGCGTCCCCGGGACAATTGAACTATGGCTACACCTTC. It specifies CASSASPGQLNYGYTF.

Note on this clone: An end of the junction does not agree with germline; a read error may underlie this. This chain joins TRBV6-1 and TRBJ2-7; D gene ambiguous. Per germline, CDR1 MNHNS and CDR2 SASEGT. The CDR3 sequence is 12 residues long. The CDR3 spells CASSEGRYQVHF. The CDR3 DNA is TGTGCCAGCAGTGAAGGGCGTTATCAGGTGCACTTC.